This TCR beta chain was retrieved from a study of long-term antiretroviral therapy in people with HIV (dated by TCRdb to the early 2020s). With regard to the full study: The earliest samples were collected about a decade before the 2015 WHO recommendation for immediate ART, when ART was typically delayed until CD4 counts fell. No cross-contamination during QIAcube processing was seen in test extractions of a monoclonal T-cell line run alongside 30 to 35 polyclonal samples. A retrospective serial study tested whether ART initiation and durable HIV suppression were associated with changes in peripheral blood TRB repertoire composition and diversity. From 30 adults with confirmed HIV infection, the cohort provided over 150 cryopreserved PBMC samples, gathered serially across a mean of about 6 years (range 1-12). Among the approximately 27 participants with HIV, more than ten were female. Overall results and qualifications from the work: Compared with controls, HIV repertoires had narrower CDR3 length ranges, and the network structure pointed to an antigen-experienced repertoire that shifted only slightly toward naive after ART. A significant increase in TRB diversity was found to be associated with ART initiation, although TRB diversity was observed to remain significantly below that of transplant donor controls even after long-term ART. Samples dated from about 2004 to 2018, and the ART regimens used may be less effective than current ones. No data were available on ART adherence, viral resistance or therapy changes, limiting inferences about post-ART repertoire changes. Because pre-ART samples had limited cell numbers, profiling was done on unsorted PBMC rather than on sorted CD4+ and CD8+ T cells. Limited PBMC availability meant only the TCR beta chain was sequenced, without alpha chain pairing. Expanded TRB clones identified before ART initiation dominated the repertoire across all time points, though the dominance fluctuated and decreased in many PLHIV after ART.

The immunoSEQ hsTCRB v3.0 assay was used at survey level resolution to sequence the TRB variable region. The target sequencing depth for TRB was about 40,000-55,000 T-cell genomes per sample. Pooled TRB libraries were sequenced on an Illumina MiSeq with a v3 150-cycle kit. From the authors' description of their analysis: Repertoire analysis ran in R within a reproducible Nextflow workflow covering QC, data transformation and analysis. LymphoSeq2, an R package for exploring AIRR-Seq data, was used to implement the custom analyses. Several samples that yielded fewer than 5000 total TRB sequences were excluded, so that approximately 200 HIV repertoires were analyzed. Among the 180 or so HIV repertoires that were kept, 59 were collected before ART initiation and 120 to 140 were collected after ART initiation. Each repertoire was downsampled to 5000 TRB nucleotide sequences, and summary statistics were averaged across 100 downsampling iterations. TRB sequences were retained for analysis only if CDR3 regions of at least seven amino acids were present. A Shannon entropy-derived clonality score and the Gini coefficient were used to measure diversity. In repertoire networks, the top 5000 CDR3 amino acid sequences were linked whenever an edit distance of one separated two sequences. For TRB CDR3 amino acid sequences, GLIPH2 was used to predict antigen specificity groups and MHC restriction. Known CMV, EBV, HIV or tissue antigen associations were flagged by matching CDR3 amino acid sequences against VDJdb and McPAS-TCR. Pre-ART, post-ART and control groups were compared with Wilcoxon signed-rank tests and Holm-Bonferroni correction. TCRdb mirrors the immuneACCESS table, restricted to in-frame sequences. Some clones are absent from its copies; in checked studies, under half trace to an unresolved V gene, and the reason for the others is unknown. The DNA gave D and trimming, while V, J and clone size come from that table. The sample table lists some 34,000 clones, roughly 80% of them with a count of one. Clones ranked in the top ten supply approximately 3.2% of the sample.

Inclusive of the bounding cysteine and phenylalanine, the CDR3 is 14 residues long. Just CDR3 DNA is preserved here, 42 bases in frame from base 1. The germline V gene encodes CDR1 SGHVS and CDR2 FNYEAQ. Trimming at the junction amounts to 2 bases on V and 2 bases on J, and the germline ends lie 7 bases apart. In the case of this clone: The antigen it binds to is not known. One base away there is no much larger clone; base qualities are not given.

Participants were included only if at least one PBMC sample before ART initiation and at least two post-ART samples were available. Treatment was received in the United States of America by all participants with HIV. Before DNA extraction, cryopreserved samples containing about 0.9-11 million PBMC were thawed and washed. At the time of the earliest PBMC sample, participants with HIV were aged between roughly 20 and 54 years. PBMC samples from each participant spanned 1-4 timepoints before ART initiation and 2-8 timepoints after ART initiation, with a median of 7 samples. Serial HIV viral load, CD4+ T-cell count, ART history and demographic data were obtained for every participant. A Qiagen kit on a QIAcube was used to extract genomic DNA from unsorted PBMC, with samples processed in batches of 12.

The rearrangement joined TRBV7-6 to TRBJ1-5, with the D gene not confidently named. The sample consisted of unsorted PBMCs, taken 1.9 years after starting antiretroviral therapy. This sequence was found in a man between 18 and 29 years old with HIV. This receptor carries the CDR3 CASSLNGGNQPQHF. In nucleotide form, the sequence is TGTGCCAGCAGCTTAAATGGAGGCAATCAGCCCCAGCATTTT.